The rows below give T cell receptor beta chains drawn from one sample of a study of siplizumab effects on memory and regulatory T cells. The repertoire was sequenced with immunoSEQ multiplex PCR; TCRdb's copy has only in-frame clones and lacks some. Of 95,000 to 110,000 clones listed, approximately 93% are singletons. Sequencing input: Tregs sorted from blood. Source of these receptors: a human donor in good health. CDR3s include the opening cysteine and the closing phenylalanine or tryptophan. The D gene is left open where the match is weak. Clone size, where shown, is once, few, many, or a class for clones that have expanded.

clone size,D gene,J gene,V gene,CDR3 protein,CDR3 DNA
.,TRBD1,TRBJ1-2,TRBV4-1,CASSQLTGYGYTF,TGCGCCAGCAGCCAACTGACAGGGTATGGCTACACCTTC
.,.,TRBJ2-7,TRBV7-9,CASTQFHEQYF,TGTGCCAGCACCCAGTTTCACGAGCAGTACTTC
.,TRBD2,TRBJ2-1,TRBV9,CASSASGSPHNEQFF,TGTGCCAGCAGCGCTAGCGGGAGTCCCCACAATGAGCAGTTCTTC
.,TRBD1,TRBJ2-1,TRBV11-2,CASSSEFTGVRTYNEQFF,TGTGCCAGCAGCTCGGAATTCACAGGGGTTAGGACCTACAATGAGCAGTTCTTC
.,TRBD1,TRBJ1-1,TRBV2,CASKTGEYYTEAFF,TGTGCCAGCAAGACAGGGGAGTATTACACTGAAGCTTTCTTT
.,.,TRBJ2-1,TRBV5-1,CASREFPSYNEQFF,TGCGCCAGCAGGGAGTTTCCTTCCTACAATGAGCAGTTCTTC
.,TRBD2,TRBJ2-1,TRBV7-9,CASSRTSGGPSSYNEQFF,TGTGCCAGCAGCCGGACTAGCGGGGGCCCGAGCTCCTACAATGAGCAGTTCTTC
.,.,TRBJ1-4,TRBV19,CASGDPGEAEKLFF,TGTGCCAGCGGGGACCCAGGGGAGGCTGAAAAACTGTTTTTT
.,.,TRBJ1-2,TRBV29-1,CSVEAGAANYGYTF,TGCAGCGTTGAAGCGGGGGCGGCTAACTATGGCTACACCTTC
.,TRBD1,TRBJ1-1,TRBV6-5,CASSEQGTNTEAFF,TGTGCCAGCAGTGAACAGGGGACGAACACTGAAGCTTTCTTT
.,.,TRBJ2-1,TRBV4-2,CASSQEASVGGEQFF,TGTGCCAGCAGCCAAGAGGCTAGCGTAGGGGGTGAGCAGTTCTTC
.,.,TRBJ1-2,TRBV5-4,CTSSFFARNYGYTF,TGTACCAGCAGCTTCTTTGCCCGAAACTATGGCTACACCTTC
.,.,TRBJ2-7,TRBV7-9,CASSLGGNRHEQYF,TGTGCCAGCAGCTTAGGAGGGAACCGCCACGAGCAGTACTTC
.,.,TRBJ2-1,TRBV27,CASSPQYNEQFF,TGTGCCAGCAGTCCACAGTACAATGAGCAGTTCTTC
once,.,TRBJ2-4,TRBV29-1,CSVVSVRTKNIQYF,TGCAGCGTTGTATCCGTTAGGACCAAAAACATTCAGTACTTC